The T cell receptor (beta chain) under discussion was sequenced for a study of blood T cell repertoires in COVID-19 (dated by TCRdb to the early 2020s). Describing the broader study: Collaborator samples came from the United States, Italy and Spain and covered acute and convalescent phases of COVID-19. The prospective study material was composed of cDNA or gDNA derived from T cells, B-cell-depleted T cells, or PBMCs. The repertoires were released in a freely available public database intended as a resource for research on the immune response to SARS-CoV-2. Nearly every sample came with metadata listing a de-identified subject ID, COVID-19 status, age in years and sex. The dataset comprised deeply sampled blood TCRbeta repertoires from subjects exposed to, actively infected with, or recovered from COVID-19. HLA class I and class II types, where available, came from metadata supplied by the sample provider rather than from assay-based typing. Samples came from the ongoing ImmuneRACE study (first 160 participants) plus 1,254 subjects from 6 global collaborators. The study at large found these results: How much clinical and demographic metadata was included differed by source and by participant, and the metadata was provided uncurated.

TCRbeta CDR3 regions were amplified from genomic DNA using the immunoSEQ Assay, a bias-controlled multiplex PCR. Per the authors' processing: Within the assay, amplification of reference gene primers was used to estimate how many nucleated cells each sample contained. To quantify the absolute abundance of each unique TCRbeta CDR3 rearrangement, sequence reads were collapsed and filtered. For each sample, productive Simpson clonality was calculated by taking the square root of Simpson's diversity index across productive rearrangements. TCRdb provides this immuneACCESS table in a form limited to in-frame rearrangements. Some clones are lacking; in checked studies, under half of them reflect an unresolved V gene, and why the rest are absent is not known. From that table come the V and J calls and clone size; the DNA was used to work out D and trimming. The sample table lists under 500,000 clones, around 89% of them with a count of one. Together, the top ten hold approximately 4.3% of the sample.

Compared with germline, V lacks 5 bases and J lacks 3 bases; bases without a gene match: 13. Based on the germline V gene, the CDR1 and CDR2 sequences are SGHVS and FQNEAQ. The CDR3 starts with the cysteine, ends with the phenylalanine, and has 16 residues. Only the CDR3 region is kept as DNA, spanning 48 bases read in frame from base 1. About this clone itself: What this receptor recognizes is not known. No base-level quality is on record; no much larger clone is a single base apart.

Collaborating institutions collected whole blood in K2EDTA tubes following their own protocols. Collaborator samples were shipped for TCRbeta analysis as frozen whole blood, isolated PBMCs, or DNA extracted from either sample type. This receptor was obtained from a woman aged 25 to 39 with acute or convalescent COVID-19. The receptor chain draws on TRBV7-8 and TRBJ2-7, with TRBD2 matching 7 junction bases. Sequenced input: peripheral blood. The CDR3 protein: CASSDPRGEFFYEQYF. The sequenced DNA: TGTGCCAGCAGCGACCCTCGGGGGGAGTTCTTCTACGAGCAGTACTTC.